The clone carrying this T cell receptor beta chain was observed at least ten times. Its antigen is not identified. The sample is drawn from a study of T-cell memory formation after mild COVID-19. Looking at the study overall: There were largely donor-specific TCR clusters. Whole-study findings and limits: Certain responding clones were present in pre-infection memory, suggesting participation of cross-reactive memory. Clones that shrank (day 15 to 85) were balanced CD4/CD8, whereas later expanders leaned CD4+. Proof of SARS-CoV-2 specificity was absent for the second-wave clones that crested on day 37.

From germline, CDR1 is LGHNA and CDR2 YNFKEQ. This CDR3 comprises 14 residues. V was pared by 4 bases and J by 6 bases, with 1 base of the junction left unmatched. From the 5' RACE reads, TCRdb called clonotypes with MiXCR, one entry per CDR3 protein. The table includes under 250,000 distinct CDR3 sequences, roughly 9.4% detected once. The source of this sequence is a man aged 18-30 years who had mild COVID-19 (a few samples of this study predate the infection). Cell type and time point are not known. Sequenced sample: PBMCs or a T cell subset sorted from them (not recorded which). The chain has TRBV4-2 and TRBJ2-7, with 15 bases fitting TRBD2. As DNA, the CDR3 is TGTGCCAGCAGCCCGGGACTAGCGGGGGGCGAGCAGTACTTC. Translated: CASSPGLAGGEQYF.